These 20 T cell receptor beta chains originate from one sample sequenced in a study of cytomegalovirus exposure and HLA in healthy donors. 13 Jbeta primers and 60 Vbeta primers were used for the PCR. Clones were sequenced by immunoSEQ multiplex PCR, and TCRdb holds only the in-frame ones, with some missing. This table has 85,000 to 100,000 clones, about 77% appearing once. Sample: PBMCs. Receptor source: a middle-aged man in good health and CMV-seronegative.

The J gene is TRBJ1-2, the V gene TRBV5-4; possible D gene TRBD1, 5 bases. Between the trimmed V and J ends, which lost 0 bases and 7 bases, there was a span of 16 bases. Germline V gene data show CDR1 as SGHNT and CDR2 as YYREEE (reference sequence). The CDR3 consists of 15 residues. The CDR3 DNA sequence: TGTGCCAGCAGCTTGGCGGGGGGGTGGAGTAGTGGCTACACCTTC. Translating it yields CASSLAGGWSSGYTF. Complete variable domain (other parts from reference TRBV5-4 and TRBJ1-2): ETGVTQSPTHLIKTRGQQVTLRCSSQSGHNTVSWYQQALGQGPQFIFQYYREEENGRGNFPPRFSGLQFPNYSSELNVNALELDDSALYLCASSLAGGWSSGYTFGSGTRLTVV.

The chain combines TRBV27 with TRBJ2-7; tentatively, D is TRBD2 (7 bases). V was shortened by 1 base and J by 6 bases, with 19 bases between the two germline ends. The germline V gene has CDR1 MNHEY and CDR2 SMNVEV (reference sequence). The CDR3 covers 16 residues. The CDR3 DNA follows: TGTGCCAGCAGTTTATGGCTAGGGGGGGCCCTAGGCGAGCAGTACTTC. Protein sequence: CASSLWLGGALGEQYF.

The chain carries TRBV5-1 and TRBJ2-5, with unresolved D. The CDR3 runs to 16 residues. Germline V gene sequence: CDR1 SGHRS, CDR2 YFSETQ. V lost 0 bases, J lost 5 bases, and 17 bases lay in between. CDR3 sequence reads: CASSLERVLYWETQYF. CDR3 sequence (DNA): TGCGCCAGCAGCTTGGAACGGGTCCTATACTGGGAGACCCAGTACTTC.

This chain joins TRBV15 and TRBJ1-1; D unclear. Trimming took off 5 bases at V and 0 bases at J, with 10 bases between the two ends. Germline CDR1 and CDR2: LNHNV and YYDKDF (reference sequence). This CDR3 comprises 14 residues. The DNA of the CDR3 is TGTGCCACCAGCGGGCTGGCCTTGAACACTGAAGCTTTCTTT. Residues: CATSGLALNTEAFF.

CDR3 loop: CASSADRAVQFF. CDR3 sequence (DNA): TGTGCCAGCAGCGCGGACAGGGCTGTGCAGTTCTTC. This sequence joins TRBV5-6 and TRBJ2-1, with 8 bases matching TRBD1. Germline lookup yields CDR1 SGHDT and CDR2 YYEEEE. The CDR3 sequence is 12 residues long. V shed 4 bases and J 12 bases; nucleotides not matched to a gene: 6.

The CDR3 DNA follows: TGTGCCAGCAGCCCGACAGTCGTCCATCAGCCCCAGCATTTT. Its protein product is CASSPTVVHQPQHF. The J gene is TRBJ1-5, the V gene TRBV28, with D perhaps matching TRBD1 (5 bases). CDR3 length: 14 residues. V lost 6 bases and J 5 bases, leaving 14 bases between the germline ends. The V gene's germline CDR1 is MDHEN and CDR2 SYDVKM.

The chain is built from TRBV25-1 and TRBJ2-5, with TRBD2 identical over 10 bases. With V trimmed by 5 bases and J by 5 bases, 8 bases remained unmatched. CDR3 length equals 15 residues. Germline V lookup: CDR1 MGHDK, CDR2 SYGVNS. As DNA, the CDR3 is TGTGCCAGCAGTTTCCTAGCGGGAGACGGGGAGACCCAGTACTTC. Translating gives CASSFLAGDGETQYF. Full variable domain (rest looked up from reference TRBV25-1 and TRBJ2-5): EADIYQTPRYLVIGTGKKITLECSQTMGHDKMYWYQQDPGMELHLIHYSYGVNSTEKGDLSSESTVSRIRTEHFPLTLESARPSHTSQYLCASSFLAGDGETQYFGPGTRLLVL.

V and J are TRBV27 and TRBJ1-4; 10 nucleotides match TRBD1. V gave up 3 bases and J gave up 8 bases; unmatched junction bases: 9. This CDR3 is 16 amino acids long. CDR1 and CDR2 from the germline V gene are MNHEY and SMNVEV (reference sequence). The CDR3 region is CASSFRPGQGNEKLFF. CDR3 nucleotides: TGTGCCAGCAGTTTCAGACCGGGACAGGGGAACGAAAAACTGTTTTTT.

The chain recombines TRBV6-5 with TRBJ2-3; the match to TRBD2 covers 8 bases. The CDR3 has 14 residues. CDR1 is MNHEY and CDR2 is SVGAGI in the germline V gene. V was pared by 2 bases and J by 6 bases, with 4 bases of the junction left unmatched. The CDR3 DNA reads TGTGCCAGCAGTTACGGCGGGAGGATGGATACGCAGTATTTT. It translates to CASSYGGRMDTQYF.

The V gene is TRBV7-2, the J gene TRBJ1-1; D gene unclear. The V gene's germline CDR1 is SGHTA and CDR2 FQGNSA. The V gene lost 0 bases and the J gene lost 4 bases, with 9 bases spanning the gap. The CDR3 loop spans 14 amino acids. CDR3 DNA sequence: TGTGCCAGCAGCTTAGCGTACAGAACCACTGAAGCTTTCTTT. Translation gives CASSLAYRTTEAFF. The entire variable domain, with the rest obtained from reference TRBV7-2 and TRBJ1-1, is as follows: GAGVSQSPSNKVTEKGKDVELRCDPISGHTALYWYRQSLGQGLEFLIYFQGNSAPDKSGLPSDRFSAERTGGSVSTLTIQRTQQEDSAVYLCASSLAYRTTEAFFGQGTRLTVV.

This clone was seen a single time. Here the CDR3 DNA reads TGTGCCTGGAATAGACAGGGAAATTCACCCCTCCACTTT. It is translated as CAWNRQGNSPLHF. J is TRBJ1-6 and V is TRBV30, with TRBD1 matching 7 bases. Germline loops: CDR1 GTSNPN, CDR2 SVGIG (reference sequence). J gave up 7 bases and V 4 bases, and 4 bases lay outside the gene matches. The CDR3 is 13 amino acids.

V gene TRBV7-2 combines with J gene TRBJ2-3, with D maybe TRBD2 (6 bases). CDR3 length: 15 amino acids. Germline lookup yields CDR1 SGHTA and CDR2 FQGNSA. Deletions cut 5 bases from V and 1 base from J, with 13 bases between. The CDR3 spells CASSPTDYGTDTQYF. CDR3 nucleotide sequence: TGTGCCAGCAGCCCCACGGACTACGGCACAGATACGCAGTATTTT.

This clone was counted a few times. The chain is built from TRBV30 and TRBJ2-7, with D tentatively TRBD2 (5 bases). Germline V gives CDR1 GTSNPN, CDR2 SVGIG (reference sequence). The CDR3 runs 14 residues. V dropped 4 bases and J dropped 0 bases, with 13 bases sitting between them. CDR3: CAWKSSDVSYEQYF. The DNA for the CDR3 is TGTGCCTGGAAAAGTAGCGATGTCTCCTACGAGCAGTACTTC.

The chain joins TRBV19 to TRBJ1-2; 10 positions agree with TRBD1. V lost 4 bases and J lost 5; bases outside the gene matches: 7. This CDR3 is built from 15 residues. Germline CDR1 and CDR2: LNHDA and SQIVND (reference sequence). The DNA of the CDR3 is TGTGCCAGTAGTACTTGGGACAGGGGAAGGTATGGCTACACCTTC. Its protein product is CASSTWDRGRYGYTF.

The V and J genes are TRBV28 and TRBJ1-5; TRBD1 matches at 8 bases. The V gene end was trimmed by 5 bases and the J gene end by 5 bases; junction bases not matched to a gene: 5. CDR1 is MDHEN and CDR2 is SYDVKM in the germline V gene. This CDR3 is built from 14 residues. Written as DNA, the CDR3 is TGTGCCAGCAGTCTCACAGGGGGGGATCAGCCCCAGCATTTT. Encoded protein: CASSLTGGDQPQHF. The variable domain in full, completed from reference TRBV28 and TRBJ1-5, reads DVKVTQSSRYLVKRTGEKVFLECVQDMDHENMFWYRQDPGLGLRLIYFSYDVKMKEKGDIPEGYSVSREKKERFSLILESASTNQTSMYLCASSLTGGDQPQHFGDGTRLSIL.

In its sample, this clone was seen a few times. Here the CDR3 reads CASSLLAGGTDTQYF. CDR3 nucleotide sequence: TGCGCCAGCAGTTTACTAGCGGGGGGCACAGATACGCAGTATTTT. The V call is TRBV10-1, the J call TRBJ2-3; TRBD2 matches 11 bases. The junction had 2 bases not matched to a gene; V was cut back by 5 bases and J by 1 base. Germline CDR1 is WNHNN and CDR2 is SYGVQD (reference sequence). The CDR3 is made up of 15 amino acids.

The V call is TRBV11-2, the J call TRBJ2-2, with 7 bases fitting TRBD1. This CDR3 is built from 13 residues. The germline CDR1 and CDR2 sequences are SGHAT and FQNNGV. J gave up 6 bases and V 2 bases, and 0 bases lay outside the gene matches. The CDR3: CASSLQGAGELFF. CDR3 nucleotides: TGTGCCAGCAGCTTACAGGGGGCCGGGGAGCTGTTTTTT.

Note on this clone: Distinct nucleotide sequences in the sample also encode this CDR3. The rearrangement joins TRBV10-3 to TRBJ2-3, with 15 bases fitting TRBD2. The CDR3 has 16 amino acids. Germline CDR1 ENHRY, CDR2 SYGVKD. Losses at the gene ends were 6 bases for V and 3 bases for J; bases not matched to a gene: 4. The CDR3 region has the DNA TGTGCCATCAGGCCCGGACTAGCGGGGGGGACAGATACGCAGTATTTT. It is translated as CAIRPGLAGGTDTQYF.

This sequence joins TRBV6-4 and TRBJ2-1; TRBD2 matches at 11 bases. V was clipped by 8 bases and J by 5 bases; unmatched bases: 5. Germline V gene data show CDR1 as MRHNA and CDR2 as SNTAGT. CDR3 size: 14 residues. Written as DNA, the CDR3 is TGTGCCAGCGCGACTAGCGGGGAGAACAATGAGCAGTTCTTC. It codes for CASATSGENNEQFF.

The chain couples TRBV15 to TRBJ2-2; 10 nucleotides line up with TRBD2. CDR3 size: 17 residues. The trim removed 0 bases at V and 5 bases at J, leaving 6 bases unmatched. Germline CDR1 is LNHNV and CDR2 is YYDKDF (reference sequence). CDR3 DNA sequence: TGTGCCACCAGCAGAGATGGTCTAGCGGGAGTGACCGGGGAGCTGTTTTTT. Its translation is CATSRDGLAGVTGELFF.